This TCR beta chain emerged from a study of shared clonotypes between healthy human individuals. Data came from immunoSEQ multiplex PCR; TCRdb stores just in-frame clones and leaves some out. The sample carries some 500,000 clones, 90% to 97% recorded once. In the CD4+ fraction, cells were divided into CD45RA+ naive and CD45RA-negative memory subsets. This CDR3 has 14 residues. V was clipped by 7 bases and J by 3 bases, with 12 bases between them. Germline loops: CDR1 MNHNS, CDR2 SASEGT. The chain employs TRBV6-1 and TRBJ1-4; the D is unclear. The sequencing sample was made of naive CD4+ T cells sorted from blood. Regarding subset: CD45RA+ positively selected. This clonotype was sampled from a woman aged 25 to 39 in good health. CDR3: CASTLTRSNEKLFF. In DNA form, the CDR3 reads TGTGCCAGCACCCTGACAAGATCTAATGAAAAACTGTTTTTT.